The clone carrying this T cell receptor (beta chain) was counted a few times. Its antigen remains unknown. The sample's treatment: oral pan-JAK inhibitor, 5-10 mg twice daily. Trimming took off 1 base at V and 0 bases at J, with 8 bases between the two ends. Looked up from germline, CDR1 is KGHSH and CDR2 is LQKENI. This CDR3 is built from 15 residues. This record comes from a study of CD8+ T cells in alopecia areata. Study in general: The duration of tofacitinib was 6 to 18 months, with 6 months off drug afterward.

Broader study findings: Higher clonality was seen in lesional scalp than in normal scalp, especially in alopecia totalis/universalis.

Extraction and reverse transcription of RNA yielded cDNA as the sequencing template. This table comes from immunoSEQ multiplex PCR, and its TCRdb copy is limited to in-frame clones, with some not included. The data show about 180,000 clones, with 58% seen just once and about a sixth held by the top ten. The sequence was collected from a human donor with alopecia areata. Sequenced material: CD4+ T cells sorted from blood, taken around week 55, from a patient treated with tofacitinib. The V gene is TRBV18, the J gene TRBJ2-3; D ambiguous. The CDR3 reads CASSPRVFSTDTQYF. As DNA, the CDR3 is TGTGCCAGCTCACCACGGGTTTTCAGCACAGATACGCAGTATTTT. Complete variable domain (other parts from reference TRBV18 and TRBJ2-3): NAGVMQNPRHLVRRRGQEARLRCSPMKGHSHVYWYRQLPEEGLKFMVYLQKENIIDESGMPKERFSAEFPKEGPSILRIQQVVRGDSAAYFCASSPRVFSTDTQYFGPGTRLTVL.